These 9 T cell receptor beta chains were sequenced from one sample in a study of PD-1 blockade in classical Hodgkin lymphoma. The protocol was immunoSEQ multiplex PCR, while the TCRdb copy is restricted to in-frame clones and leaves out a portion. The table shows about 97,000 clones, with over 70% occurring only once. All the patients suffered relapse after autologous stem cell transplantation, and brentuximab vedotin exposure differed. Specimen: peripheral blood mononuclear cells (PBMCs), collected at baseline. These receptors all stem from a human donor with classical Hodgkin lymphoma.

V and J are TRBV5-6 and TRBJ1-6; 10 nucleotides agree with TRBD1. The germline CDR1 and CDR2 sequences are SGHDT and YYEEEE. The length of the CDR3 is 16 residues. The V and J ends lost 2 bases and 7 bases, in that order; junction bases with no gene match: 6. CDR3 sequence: CASSLMGGQGNSPLHF. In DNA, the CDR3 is TGTGCCAGCAGCTTAATGGGGGGACAGGGGAATTCACCCCTCCACTTT.

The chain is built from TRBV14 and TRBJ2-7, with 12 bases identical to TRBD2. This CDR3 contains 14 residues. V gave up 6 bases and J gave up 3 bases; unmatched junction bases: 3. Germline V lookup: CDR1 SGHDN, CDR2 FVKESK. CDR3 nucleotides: TGTGCCAGCAGTCCGACTAGCGGGAGCTACGAGCAGTACTTC. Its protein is CASSPTSGSYEQYF. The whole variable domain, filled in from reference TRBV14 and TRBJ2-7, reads EAGVTQFPSHSVIEKGQTVTLRCDPISGHDNLYWYRRVMGKEIKFLLHFVKESKQDESGMPNNRFLAERTGGTYSTLKVQPAELEDSGVYFCASSPTSGSYEQYFGPGTRLTVT.

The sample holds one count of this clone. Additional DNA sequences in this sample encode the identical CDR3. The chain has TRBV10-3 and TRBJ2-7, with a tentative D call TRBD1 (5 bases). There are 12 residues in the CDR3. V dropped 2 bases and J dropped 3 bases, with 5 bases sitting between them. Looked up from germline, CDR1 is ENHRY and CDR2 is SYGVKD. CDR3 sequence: CAISETGYEQYF. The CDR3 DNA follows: TGTGCCATCAGTGAGACAGGCTACGAGCAGTACTTC.

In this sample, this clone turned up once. The CDR3 is CASSILAGDTYEQYF. CDR3 DNA sequence: TGCGCCAGCAGCATACTAGCGGGAGACACCTACGAGCAGTACTTC. The chain uses TRBV10-1 and TRBJ2-7, with 11 bases lining up with TRBD2. The germline CDR1 and CDR2 sequences are WNHNN and SYGVQD (reference sequence). V lost 6 bases and J lost 2; bases outside the gene matches: 6. CDR3 size: 15 residues.

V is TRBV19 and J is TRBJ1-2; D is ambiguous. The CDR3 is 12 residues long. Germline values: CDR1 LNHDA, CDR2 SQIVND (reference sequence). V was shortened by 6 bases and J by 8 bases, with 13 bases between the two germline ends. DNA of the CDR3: TGTGCCAGTAGCCTCCTTTCGAACGGCTACACCTTC. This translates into CASSLLSNGYTF.

The CDR3 protein is CASSTQKDTEAFF. CDR3 in DNA: TGTGCCAGCAGCACCCAGAAGGACACTGAAGCTTTCTTT. The V call is TRBV7-2, the J call TRBJ1-1, with D unclear. Trimming left V 5 bases short and J 3 bases short, with 10 bases between. This CDR3 spans 13 amino acids. Germline V lookup: CDR1 SGHTA, CDR2 FQGNSA.

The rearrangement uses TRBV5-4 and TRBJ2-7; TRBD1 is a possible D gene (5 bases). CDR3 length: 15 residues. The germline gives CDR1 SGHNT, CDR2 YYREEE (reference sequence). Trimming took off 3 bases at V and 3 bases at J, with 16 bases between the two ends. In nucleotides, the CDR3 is TGTGCCAGCAGCTCATTAGGGGTTTCTGGCTACGAGCAGTACTTC. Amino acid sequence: CASSSLGVSGYEQYF.

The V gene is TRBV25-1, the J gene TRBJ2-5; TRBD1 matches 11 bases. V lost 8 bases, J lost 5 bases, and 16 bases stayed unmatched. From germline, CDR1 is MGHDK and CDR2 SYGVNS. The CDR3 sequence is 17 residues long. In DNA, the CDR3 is TGTGCCAGCCGATCCGATGTCCGGGACAGGGGGAGGGAGACCCAGTACTTC. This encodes CASRSDVRDRGRETQYF.

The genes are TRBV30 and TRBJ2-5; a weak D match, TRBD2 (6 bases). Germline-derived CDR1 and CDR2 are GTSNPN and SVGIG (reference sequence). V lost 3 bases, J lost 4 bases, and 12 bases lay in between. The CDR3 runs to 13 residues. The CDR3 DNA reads TGTGCCTGGAGAACACTAGCTGTAGAGACCCAGTACTTC. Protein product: CAWRTLAVETQYF.